This entry describes one T cell receptor (beta chain). The data were produced by immunoSEQ multiplex PCR, yet TCRdb's version contains in-frame clones alone and is incomplete. This repertoire shows about 40,000 clones, 85% to 95% found once; its top ten account for about 0.33%. This specimen comes from a study of T cell changes during pregnancy in multiple sclerosis. The CDR3 has 14 amino acids. The V gene's germline CDR1 is SGDLS and CDR2 YYNGEE. V was pared by 3 bases and J by 3 bases, with 7 bases between. This receptor was taken from a female donor with multiple sclerosis, enrolled in a pregnancy study. The sequencing here drew on CD4+ T cells from peripheral blood mononuclear cells, taken after pregnancy. J is TRBJ1-6 and V is TRBV9; tentative D call: TRBD1 (5 bases). The CDR3 is CASSARDYNSPLHF. In DNA, the CDR3 is TGTGCCAGCAGCGCCAGGGACTATAATTCACCCCTCCACTTT.